Following are 2 T cell receptor beta chains from one sample sequenced in a study of CD8 T cells in ankylosing spondylitis. Using its own MiXCR run on the 5' RACE reads, TCRdb lists one record per CDR3 protein. Among around 120,000 distinct CDR3 sequences, over 7% were seen once, and the ten largest hold approximately 3.4%. Material for sequencing was blood, either unsorted or a sorted T cell fraction (not recorded which). These receptors were obtained from a male donor with ankylosing spondylitis or in good health (not recorded which).

The rearrangement joins TRBV21-1 to TRBJ2-5; the table's TRBD1 call for D was not verified on the DNA. TRBV21-1 is listed as a pseudogene. This CDR3 spans 14 amino acids. For the CDR3, the DNA is TGTGCCAGCAGCAAACGGGCAGGACAAGAGACCCAGTACTTC. Translating gives CASSKRAGQETQYF.

This clonotype was observed at least ten times. This sequence joins TRBV6-6 and TRBJ1-2; no clear D. The CDR3 covers 13 residues. Germline assignment: CDR1 MNHNY and CDR2 SVGAGI (reference sequence). V shed 2 bases and J shed 5 bases, with 9 bases lying between them. The CDR3 DNA sequence: TGTGCCAGCAGTTACGTTGTTAGTTATGGCTACACCTTC. Translating it yields CASSYVVSYGYTF.